In its sample, the clone carrying this T cell receptor beta chain is medium-sized. Its cognate antigen is unknown. Multiplex touch-down PCR with TRB-A/B primers amplified rearranged V-D-J TRB sequences. TCRdb called the multiplex PCR reads again in MiXCR, with one record for every CDR3 protein. The sample consists of roughly 10,000 distinct CDR3 sequences, roughly two fifths of them appearing once. The record originates from a study of T cell repertoires in aging, cancer and after chemotherapy. Study information: Donors were grouped into six age bands spanning 30 or younger through 70 or older. The study, taken as a whole, reports: Untreated cancer patients had significantly lower blood TCR diversity than age-matched healthy donors. In cancer patients, declining TCR diversity with age involved lost richness and lost evenness. In each cancer cohort, median generation probability increased across chemotherapy, suggesting thymic output rebounded.

The CDR3 is 14 residues long. CDR1 and CDR2 from the germline V gene are SEHNR and FQNEAQ (reference sequence). Trimming shortened V by 5 bases and J by 4 bases, and 15 bases separated the two germline ends. Amplification of TCR beta used genomic DNA extracted from peripheral blood. The origin of this receptor is a human donor in good health. The V call is TRBV7-9, the J call TRBJ2-7, with a possible D match to TRBD2 (5 bases). The sequencing input was blood. The CDR3 sequence: CASSPTPGFYEQYF. The CDR3 region has the DNA TGTGCCAGCAGCCCAACGCCGGGATTTTACGAGCAGTACTTC.